The clone carrying this T cell receptor (beta chain) was observed a few times. This entry comes from a study of blood T cell repertoires in COVID-19. Turning to the study itself: Donors in the United States, Italy and Spain gave samples during acute or convalescent COVID-19.

Per the germline V gene, CDR1 is SGHDN and CDR2 is FVKESK. CDR3 length: 17 residues. The ends were cut back, 0 bases at V and 2 bases at J, with 17 bases in the middle. The assay was immunoSEQ multiplex PCR, and TCRdb's table has in-frame clones only and misses some. The table has 200,000 to 250,000 clones, approximately 81% seen once. The chain recombines TRBV14 with TRBJ2-7, with no clear D. The sequence derives from a woman over 75 with acute or convalescent COVID-19. The sequencing sample was made of peripheral blood. The CDR3 spells CASSQEASALPPYEQYF. Here the CDR3 DNA reads TGTGCCAGCAGCCAAGAGGCCAGCGCCTTACCCCCCTACGAGCAGTACTTC. Looking up the rest from reference TRBV14 and TRBJ2-7 gives the full variable domain: EAGVTQFPSHSVIEKGQTVTLRCDPISGHDNLYWYRRVMGKEIKFLLHFVKESKQDESGMPNNRFLAERTGGTYSTLKVQPAELEDSGVYFCASSQEASALPPYEQYFGPGTRLTVT.